The subject of this entry is one T cell receptor (beta chain). The antigen is undetermined. The junction and the germline gene differ at one end; a read error may be behind it. This sample was included in a study of blood T cells in healthy people across ages. CDR1 and CDR2 from the germline V gene are SGHTA and FQGNSA. The CDR3 has 13 residues. General study findings and limits: Donor CMV status, an unknown factor, possibly confounded changes in expanded clonotypes. A roughly linear fall in TCR beta diversity per million T cells was seen with increasing age.

A J-beta primer mix and a sample-barcoded 5' primer were used in a second PCR of roughly 6 to 12 cycles. Every sample gave at least 2.5 million paired-end reads containing CDR3. TCRdb passed the 5' RACE reads through MiXCR, listing each CDR3 protein once. The sample consists of around 1,500,000 distinct CDR3 sequences, approximately 28% of them appearing once. Isolation of PBMCs gave at least 7 million cells per sample. This chain uses TRBV7-2 with TRBJ2-1; no clear D. The specimen sequenced was blood. The TCR sequence derives from a woman under 40 in good health. This chain's CDR3 is CACSLERPKEQFF. The CDR3 nucleotides read TGTGCCTGCAGCTTAGAACGGCCGAAGGAGCAGTTCTTC.